The clone carrying this T cell receptor beta chain turned up a few times. Antigen unknown. The data are from a study of blood T cells in healthy people across ages. Next came a second PCR, run for roughly 6 to 11 cycles, which used a sample-barcoded 5' primer along with a J-beta primer mix. All samples gave at least 3 million CDR3-containing paired-end reads. Via MiXCR, TCRdb re-called the 5' RACE reads, giving one row per CDR3 protein. The data hold more than 800,000 distinct CDR3 sequences, with under 35% observed a single time. The CDR3 loop spans 14 amino acids. Per germline, CDR1 DFQATT and CDR2 SNEGSKA (reference sequence). Trimming pared 6 bases from V and 5 bases from J, leaving 16 bases between. The amount of total RNA extracted per sample was at least 5.5 micrograms. Study-wide results and caveats: In long-lived donors, naive CD4+ cell counts and diversity exceeded those of aged donors.

This clonotype originated in a woman older than 75 in good health. The material sequenced was blood. The chain carries TRBV20-1 and TRBJ2-2; a possible D gene is TRBD2 (6 bases). CDR3 sequence (DNA): TGCAGTGCCCCTGACTTGGGACTGACCGGGGAGCTGTTTTTT. It yields the protein CSAPDLGLTGELFF.